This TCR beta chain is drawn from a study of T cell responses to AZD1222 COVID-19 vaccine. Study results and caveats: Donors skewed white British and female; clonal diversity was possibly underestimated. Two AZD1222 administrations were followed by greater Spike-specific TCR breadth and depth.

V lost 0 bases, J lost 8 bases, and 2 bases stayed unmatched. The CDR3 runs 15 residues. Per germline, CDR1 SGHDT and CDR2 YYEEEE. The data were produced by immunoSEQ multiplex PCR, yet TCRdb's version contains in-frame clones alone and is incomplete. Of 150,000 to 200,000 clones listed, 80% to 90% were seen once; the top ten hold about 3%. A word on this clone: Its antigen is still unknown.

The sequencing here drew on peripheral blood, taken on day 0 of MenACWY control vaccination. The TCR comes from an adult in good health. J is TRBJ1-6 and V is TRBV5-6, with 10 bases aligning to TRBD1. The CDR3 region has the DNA TGTGCCAGCAGCTTGGTGACAGGGGGCGATTCACCCCTCCACTTT. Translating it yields CASSLVTGGDSPLHF.